These 14 T cell receptor beta chains were sequenced from one sample in a study of cytomegalovirus exposure and HLA in healthy donors. PCR primers comprised 60 Vbeta and 13 Jbeta primers. Sequencing was performed with immunoSEQ multiplex PCR; in TCRdb, only in-frame clones are kept and a portion is missing. Of approximately 190,000 clones listed, under 90% are singletons. The sample was PBMCs. These receptors were taken from a boy between 2 and 10 years old in good health and CMV-seronegative.

On this clone itself: One end of the junction varies from germline; a read error may be responsible. This rearrangement joins TRBV7-3 to TRBJ2-3; 8 bases are a match to TRBD2. Germline V CDR1 and CDR2: SGHTA, FQGTGA. This CDR3 is built from 16 residues. The CDR3 loop is CASSLTAGASTDTQYF. The CDR3 nucleotides read TGTGCCAGCAGCCTAACAGCGGGGGCTAGCACAGATACGCAGTATTTT.

In this sample, this clone turned up once. This chain uses TRBV4-1 with TRBJ2-2, with 8 bases lining up with TRBD1. V lost 1 base and J lost 5; bases outside the gene matches: 6. There are 16 residues in the CDR3. Germline V gives CDR1 MGHRA, CDR2 YSYEKL. Here the CDR3 DNA reads TGCGCCAGCAGCCAAGCAGGGGGCAAGGGAACCGGGGAGCTGTTTTTT. Translating gives CASSQAGGKGTGELFF.

The genes are TRBV27 and TRBJ2-7; tentative D call: TRBD1 (6 bases). V lost 5 bases and J 6 bases, leaving 11 bases between the germline ends. From germline, CDR1 is MNHEY and CDR2 SMNVEV (reference sequence). The CDR3 sequence is 12 residues long. The CDR3: CASSTLQGEQYF. The CDR3 DNA follows: TGTGCCAGCAGTACCCTACAGGGCGAGCAGTACTTC.

The chain links TRBV4-3 to TRBJ1-3, with D possibly TRBD1 on 6 matching bases. V lost 4 bases and J 3 bases, leaving 13 bases between the germline ends. This CDR3 is 15 amino acids long. CDR1 is LGHNA and CDR2 is YSLEER in the germline V gene. The CDR3 DNA follows: TGCGCCAGCAGCCCCGGGACATCCCTTGGAAACACCATATATTTT. It encodes CASSPGTSLGNTIYF.

A few counts support this clone. The V gene is TRBV5-6, the J gene TRBJ1-1; D might be TRBD1 (5 bases). This CDR3 region has 14 residues. The germline gives CDR1 SGHDT, CDR2 YYEEEE. Trimming stripped 2 bases from V and 1 base from J, with 9 bases between. The CDR3 spells CASSLGARNTEAFF. The DNA for the CDR3 is TGTGCCAGCAGCTTAGGGGCTCGGAACACTGAAGCTTTCTTT.

This chain connects TRBV5-8 to TRBJ1-2; a possible D gene is TRBD1 (6 bases). CDR1 and CDR2 from the germline V gene are SGHTS and YDEGEE. The CDR3 spans 14 residues. With 1 base removed from V and 4 bases from J, the gap between germline ends came to 11 bases. The CDR3 spells CASSLYLRGYGYTF. The CDR3 DNA sequence: TGTGCCAGCAGCTTGTATCTCAGGGGCTATGGCTACACCTTC.

The chain couples TRBV19 to TRBJ1-4; TRBD1 matches at 9 bases. Germline loops: CDR1 LNHDA, CDR2 SQIVND (reference sequence). The V segment lost 10 bases and the J segment 8 bases; nucleotides outside the gene matches: 11. This CDR3 is 14 amino acids long. Here the CDR3 reads CATRPWTGVEKLFF. The CDR3 DNA follows: TGTGCCACCCGACCGTGGACAGGGGTGGAAAAACTGTTTTTT.

The rearrangement links TRBV23-1 to TRBJ1-5; 7 bases fit TRBD1. TRBV23-1 has ORF status, its function being uncertain. With 4 bases clipped from V and 6 bases from J, the junction kept 12 bases outside the gene matches. The CDR3 is 16 residues long. The CDR3 region is CASSLLDRSPSQPQHF. In DNA form, the CDR3 reads TGCGCCAGCAGTCTCTTGGACAGGAGTCCAAGTCAGCCCCAGCATTTT.

This chain links TRBV6-1 with TRBJ2-5; a weak D match, TRBD1 (5 bases). V was trimmed by 2 bases and J by 5 bases, leaving 12 bases between them. This CDR3 has 14 residues. Per the germline V gene, CDR1 is MNHNS and CDR2 is SASEGT. The CDR3 nucleotides read TGTGCCAGCAGTGAACCAGGACAAAAGGAGACCCAGTACTTC. Translating it yields CASSEPGQKETQYF.

The chain joins TRBV4-2 to TRBJ1-2, with D unresolved. The V end lost 1 base, the J end lost 2 bases, and 14 bases lay between the germline ends. CDR3 length: 16 residues. The germline V gene encodes CDR1 LGHNA and CDR2 YNFKEQ. The CDR3 DNA follows: TGTGCCAGCAGCCAAGCCAATGTAAGAGGGAACTATGGCTACACCTTC. As protein: CASSQANVRGNYGYTF.

The chain couples TRBV4-2 to TRBJ2-2; D might be TRBD2 (6 bases). Trimming removed 5 bases at V and 1 base at J, with 11 bases between. CDR1 LGHNA and CDR2 YNFKEQ come from the germline V gene. The CDR3 has 15 amino acids. The CDR3 protein is CASSRSGENTGELFF. In DNA, the CDR3 is TGTGCCAGCAGCAGGTCGGGGGAGAACACCGGGGAGCTGTTTTTT.

The genes are TRBV10-1 and TRBJ2-3; 8 bases map to TRBD2. The CDR3 length is 18 residues. With V trimmed by 7 bases and J by 1 base, 16 bases remained unmatched. Germline V gene sequence: CDR1 WNHNN, CDR2 SYGVQD (reference sequence). DNA of the CDR3: TGCGCCAGCACAGCCCGGCGGCGGGGGGTGGGGGGCACAGATACGCAGTATTTT. Translating gives CASTARRRGVGGTDTQYF.

This sequence joins TRBV7-6 and TRBJ1-5; D may be TRBD1 (6 bases). With 5 bases removed from V and 4 bases from J, the gap between germline ends came to 12 bases. Germline-derived CDR1 and CDR2 are SGHVS and FNYEAQ. The CDR3 has 14 amino acids. Here the CDR3 DNA reads TGTGCCAGCAGCCTAGGGGGAGCAAATCAGCCCCAGCATTTT. Protein product: CASSLGGANQPQHF.

This chain links TRBV6-5 with TRBJ2-7, with 11 bases matching TRBD2. Germline V gene sequence: CDR1 MNHEY, CDR2 SVGAGI. After removal of 6 bases from V and 2 bases from J, the junction contained 6 bases not matched to a gene. The CDR3 sequence is 15 residues long. The CDR3 region is CASRKLAGETYEQYF. CDR3 nucleotides: TGTGCCAGCAGGAAACTAGCGGGGGAAACCTACGAGCAGTACTTC.